These 3 T cell receptor beta chains were sequenced from one sample in a study of brain metastases from non-small cell lung cancer. The repertoire was sequenced with immunoSEQ multiplex PCR; TCRdb's copy has only in-frame clones and lacks some. The sample comprises just over 2,000 clones, roughly 85% of which are singletons, and about a tenth rests with the top ten. Material: tumor-adjacent normal tissue. These receptors came from a donor aged 40 or over with non-small cell lung cancer.

The gene calls are TRBV19 and TRBJ1-5; TRBD1 aligns across 9 bases. There are 15 residues in the CDR3. Germline trimming cut 6 bases from V and 1 base from J; bases unmatched to any gene: 4. Germline lookup yields CDR1 LNHDA and CDR2 SQIVND (reference sequence). The CDR3 region is CASRLDRGSNQPQHF. As DNA, the CDR3 is TGTGCCAGTAGGCTCGACAGGGGGAGCAATCAGCCCCAGCATTTT.

This chain joins TRBV4-2 and TRBJ1-5; D is perhaps TRBD1 (6 bases). The CDR3 is 15 residues long. Between the trimmed V and J ends, which lost 0 bases and 4 bases, there was a span of 10 bases. Germline loops: CDR1 LGHNA, CDR2 YNFKEQ. This CDR3 reads CASSQEGRGNQPQHF. The CDR3 DNA follows: TGTGCCAGCAGCCAAGAAGGCAGGGGTAATCAGCCCCAGCATTTT.

This clone showed up just once. The chain couples TRBV5-6 to TRBJ2-2; D not certain. Germline CDR1 is SGHDT and CDR2 is YYEEEE. This CDR3 comprises 12 residues. Trimming stripped 2 bases from V and 6 bases from J, with 5 bases between. The CDR3 region is CASSLGSGELFF. CDR3 nucleotide sequence: TGTGCCAGCAGCTTAGGTTCCGGGGAGCTGTTTTTT.